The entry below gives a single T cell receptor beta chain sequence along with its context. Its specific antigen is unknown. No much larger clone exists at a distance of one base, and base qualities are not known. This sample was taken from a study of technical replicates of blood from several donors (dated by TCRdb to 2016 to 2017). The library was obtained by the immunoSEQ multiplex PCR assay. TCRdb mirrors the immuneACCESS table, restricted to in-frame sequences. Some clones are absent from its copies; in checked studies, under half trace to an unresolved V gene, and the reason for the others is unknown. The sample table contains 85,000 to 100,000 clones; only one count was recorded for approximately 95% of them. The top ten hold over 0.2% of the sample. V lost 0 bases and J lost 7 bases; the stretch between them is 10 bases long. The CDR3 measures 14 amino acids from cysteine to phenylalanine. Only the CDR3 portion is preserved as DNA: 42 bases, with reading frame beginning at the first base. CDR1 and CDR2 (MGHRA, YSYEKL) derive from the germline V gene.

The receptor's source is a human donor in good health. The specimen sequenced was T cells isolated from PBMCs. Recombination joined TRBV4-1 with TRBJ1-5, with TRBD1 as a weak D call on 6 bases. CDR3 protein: CASSQEQGYQPQHF. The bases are TGCGCCAGCAGCCAAGAACAGGGTTACCAGCCCCAGCATTTT.